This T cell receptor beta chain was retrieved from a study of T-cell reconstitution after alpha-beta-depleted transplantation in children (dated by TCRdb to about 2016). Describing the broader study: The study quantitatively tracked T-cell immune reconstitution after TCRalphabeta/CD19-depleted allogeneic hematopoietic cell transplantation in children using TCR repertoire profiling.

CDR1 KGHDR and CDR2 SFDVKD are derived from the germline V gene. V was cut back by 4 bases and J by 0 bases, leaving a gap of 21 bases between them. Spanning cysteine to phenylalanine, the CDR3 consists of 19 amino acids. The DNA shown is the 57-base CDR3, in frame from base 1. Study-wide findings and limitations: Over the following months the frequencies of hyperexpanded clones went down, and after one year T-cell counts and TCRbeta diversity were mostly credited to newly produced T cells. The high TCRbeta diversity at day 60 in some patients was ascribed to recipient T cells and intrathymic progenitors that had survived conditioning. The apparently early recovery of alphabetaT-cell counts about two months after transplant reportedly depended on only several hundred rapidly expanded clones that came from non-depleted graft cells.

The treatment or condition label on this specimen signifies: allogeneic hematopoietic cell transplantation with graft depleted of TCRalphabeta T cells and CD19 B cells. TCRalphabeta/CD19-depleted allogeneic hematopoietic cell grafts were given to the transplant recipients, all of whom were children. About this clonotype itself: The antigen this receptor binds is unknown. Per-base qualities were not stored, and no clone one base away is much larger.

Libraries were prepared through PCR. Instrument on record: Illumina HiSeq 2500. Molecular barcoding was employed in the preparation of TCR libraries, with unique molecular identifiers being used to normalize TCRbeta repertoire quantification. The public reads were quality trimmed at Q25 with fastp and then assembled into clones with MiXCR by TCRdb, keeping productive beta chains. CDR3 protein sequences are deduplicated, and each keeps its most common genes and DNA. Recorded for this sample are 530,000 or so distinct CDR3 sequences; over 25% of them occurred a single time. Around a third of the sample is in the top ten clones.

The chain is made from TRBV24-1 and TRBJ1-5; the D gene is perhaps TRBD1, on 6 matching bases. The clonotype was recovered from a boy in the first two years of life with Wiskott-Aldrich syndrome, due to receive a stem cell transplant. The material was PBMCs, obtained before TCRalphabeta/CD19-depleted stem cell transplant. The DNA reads TGTGCCACCAGTGAGTCGTTGGACAGTCCCGACTATAGCAATCAGCCCCAGCATTTT. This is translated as CATSESLDSPDYSNQPQHF.